This TCR beta chain was identified in a study of blood T cell repertoires in COVID-19. Here immunoSEQ multiplex PCR was the method, and the copy in TCRdb shows in-frame clones only, minus some. The sample has under 110,000 clones; around 92% are singletons. The CDR3 is made up of 17 amino acids. CDR1 and CDR2 from the germline V gene are LGHNA and YNFKEQ. Trimming took off 0 bases at V and 3 bases at J, with 12 bases between the two ends. The chain couples TRBV4-2 to TRBJ1-6; D is unclear. The TCR originated in a man aged 50-59 years with active COVID-19. Input material: peripheral blood. The CDR3 region is CASSQDRRGNYNSPLHF. CDR3 nucleotides: TGTGCCAGCAGCCAAGATCGCAGAGGGAACTATAATTCACCCCTCCACTTT.